Included here is one T cell receptor beta chain sequence, with context. As yet, its antigen is unknown. This sample is part of a study of high-grade serous ovarian cancer treatment subgroups. Study at large: Samples averaged approximately 15,000 reads and approximately 7,000 unique TCR beta rearrangements.

Tumor tissue was taken before any definitive surgery or chemotherapy was given. Data came from immunoSEQ multiplex PCR; TCRdb stores just in-frame clones and leaves some out. Among some 40,000 clones listed, around 80% were seen once. This CDR3 has 15 amino acids. V lost 2 bases and J lost 0, with 11 bases in between. Germline loops: CDR1 GTSNPN, CDR2 SVGIG (reference sequence). Findings of the study overall: Tumors within one patient showed repertoire similarity of about 0.11 to 0.85. Only CDR3 was analyzed; CDR1 and CDR2 were not.

The TCR was taken from a human donor with high-grade serous ovarian cancer. The chain recombines TRBV30 with TRBJ2-1; perhaps TRBD2 as D (5 bases). The sample was tumor tissue. The CDR3 is CAWSLGTSSYNEQFF. The CDR3 DNA follows: TGTGCCTGGAGTTTAGGTACTAGCTCCTACAATGAGCAGTTCTTC.